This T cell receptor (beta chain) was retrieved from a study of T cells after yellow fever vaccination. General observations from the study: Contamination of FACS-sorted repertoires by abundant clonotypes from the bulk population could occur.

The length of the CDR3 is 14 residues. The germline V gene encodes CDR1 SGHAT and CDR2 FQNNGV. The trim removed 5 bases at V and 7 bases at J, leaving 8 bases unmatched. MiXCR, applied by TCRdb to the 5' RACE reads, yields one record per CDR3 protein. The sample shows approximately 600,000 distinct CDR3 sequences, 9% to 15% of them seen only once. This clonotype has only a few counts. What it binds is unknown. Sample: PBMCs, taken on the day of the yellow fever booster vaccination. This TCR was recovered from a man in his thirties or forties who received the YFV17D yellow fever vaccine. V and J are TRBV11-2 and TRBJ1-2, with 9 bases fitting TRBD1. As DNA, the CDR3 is TGTGCCAGCAGCACCGCGGACAGGGGTGCTGGCTACACCTTC. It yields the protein CASSTADRGAGYTF.